This section outlines one TCR beta chain sequence together with its context. Its specificity is not known. Each TRB amplification used about 250-550 ng of genomic DNA from blood. In germline, CDR1 is SGHAT, CDR2 FQDESV (reference sequence). This CDR3 has 11 amino acids. V lost 1 base and J 9 bases, leaving 4 bases between the germline ends. The data originate from a study of T and B cells in COVID-19 patients. About the study: COVID-19 patients gave peripheral blood either during active infection or after recovery. Active-infection patients were older, median roughly 65 years, than recovered patients, median around 34 years. Critical illness requiring mechanical ventilation or extracorporeal membrane oxygenation affected 12 of 20 active-infection patients.

BIOMED2 TRB-A/B primer pools were used in multiplex TRB PCR. TCRdb reprocessed the multiplex PCR reads via MiXCR and lists one record per CDR3 protein. The sample shows fewer than 15,000 distinct CDR3 sequences, roughly 26% of them seen only once. Points from the study as a whole: Highly clonal in active COVID-19, TRB repertoires exceeded healthy-donor diversity and richness at recovery.

Sequenced material: blood. This chain uses TRBV11-1 with TRBJ2-1, with no clear D. This TCR was recovered from a human donor who had recovered from COVID-19. The DNA of the CDR3 is TGTGCCAGCAGCTTAGGGGCTGAGCAGTTCTTC. Protein product: CASSLGAEQFF.